This note documents a single TCR beta chain sequence. The target antigen is unknown. Urothelial carcinoma in patients was locally advanced or metastatic. This sample was included in a study of PD-L1 blockade in urothelial cancer. Study observations and caveats: The study found more tumor-infiltrating T lymphocytes in patients with durable benefit. Each tumor sample, one FFPE specimen per patient, was not taken right before treatment.

Profiled with immunoSEQ multiplex PCR; TCRdb holds only in-frame clones, not every one. Of over 450 clones listed, about 32% are singletons. This receptor was taken from a woman in her sixties or seventies with urothelial cancer. This specimen consisted of tumor tissue, obtained before atezolizumab (anti-PD-L1) treatment.

Here the CDR3 DNA reads TGTGCCAGCAGCCCGTGGACTAGCGGGGGGCCCCACAATGAGCAGTTCTTC. Its translation is CASSPWTSGGPHNEQFF. The V call is TRBV9, the J call TRBJ2-1; 14 positions match TRBD2. With V trimmed by 4 bases and J by 5 bases, 8 bases remained unmatched. Per germline, CDR1 SGDLS and CDR2 YYNGEE. The CDR3 runs to 17 residues.